This TCR beta chain was captured by sequencing in a study of T cells in Graves' hyperthyroidism and ophthalmopathy. Study summary: It was at initial diagnosis, before any treatment, that peripheral blood was collected. Overall study findings and caveats: Ophthalmopathy was identified by the model a median approximately six months ahead of onset.

As to this clonotype: Its target is unknown.

Used for diagnoses were clinical symptoms, serum thyroxine and TRAb, thyroid ultrasound and orbital computed tomography. V was cut by 2 bases and J by 8 bases, with 6 bases left in between. Germline V CDR1 and CDR2: MNHEY, SMNVEV (reference sequence). The CDR3 loop spans 11 amino acids. The TCR beta CDR3 regions underwent amplification using RNA transcripts as the source. TCR CDR3 regions were first amplified by RT-PCR with HTBI primers. TCRdb re-called the multiplex PCR reads through MiXCR, storing one row per CDR3 protein. The sample gives tens of thousands of distinct CDR3 sequences, around 40% of which show up once; about a tenth is in the top ten.

This clonotype originated in a woman in her 30s with Graves' hyperthyroidism. This sequence joins TRBV27 and TRBJ1-1; unclear D gene. The specimen sequenced was blood. The CDR3 protein is CASSLAEEAFF. The CDR3 DNA is TGTGCCAGCAGTTTAGCGGAAGAAGCTTTCTTT.